A selection of T cell receptor beta chains follows, all from one sample in a study of response to subunit inactivated influenza vaccine. TCRdb re-derived calls from the RT-PCR reads in MiXCR, one entry per CDR3 protein. There are roughly 500,000 distinct CDR3 sequences in the sample; 16% occur only once, and less than 4% lies in the top ten. The sample was CD4+ T cells sorted from PBMCs, taken around 25 months after vaccination. The origin of the receptors is a man aged 50 to 75 who received an inactivated influenza vaccine. CDR3s include the opening cysteine and the closing phenylalanine or tryptophan. A D gene is named only where the DNA matches it firmly. Clone size is shown for a subset of rows, as once, few, many or a class of expanded clone.

D gene,J gene,clone size,V gene,CDR3 DNA,CDR3 protein
NA,TRBJ2-7,NA,TRBV10-3,TGTGCCATCAGTGAGGCCGCTACAGGGTGGTACTTC,CAISEAATGWYF
NA,TRBJ2-1,few,TRBV29-1,TGCAGCGTTGCACAGGGACCCTACAATGAGCAGTTCTTC,CSVAQGPYNEQFF
NA,TRBJ1-1,many,TRBV5-1,TGCGCCAGCAGCTTGGATGGGTTGAACACTGAAGCTTTCTTT,CASSLDGLNTEAFF
NA,TRBJ2-7,NA,TRBV19,TGTGCCACCCGACCGACTCCCCTACCTACAGAGCCTTACGAGCAGTACTTC,CATRPTPLPTEPYEQYF
NA,TRBJ1-1,few,TRBV12-3/TRBV12-4,TGTGCCAGCAGTTTACTGACCCGAGGGGTCGGGGGCCACACTGAAGCTTTCTTT,CASSLLTRGVGGHTEAFF
TRBD1,TRBJ2-7,NA,TRBV30,TGTGCCTGGAGTAGGGACAGTTCCTACGAGCAGTACTTC,CAWSRDSSYEQYF
TRBD1,TRBJ1-1,few,TRBV2,TGTGCCAGCAGCCCCCAGGGGGGAGCTTTCTTT,CASSPQGGAFF
TRBD2,TRBJ2-1,NA,TRBV10-3,TGTGCCATCAGTGAGTCCCCTCTAGCGGGGGCAAGACTCTACAATGAGCAGTTCTTC,CAISESPLAGARLYNEQFF
NA,TRBJ2-7,few,TRBV28,TGTGCCAGCAGTTTCCCTACGACAGGGAGGGAGCAGTACTTC,CASSFPTTGREQYF
NA,TRBJ1-6,NA,TRBV4-2,TGTGCCAGCAGCCTTGACTCAGGCCCACGGTCCTCCCTCCACTTT,CASSLDSGPRSSLHF
TRBD2,TRBJ2-3,few,TRBV14,TGTGCCAGCAGCCAAGATGGTACTAGCGGGAGGCGAGATACGCAGTATTTT,CASSQDGTSGRRDTQYF
TRBD1,TRBJ1-5,NA,TRBV11-2,TGTGCCAGCAGCTTATTTGTAGGCGGGACAGTGGGCAATCAGCCCCAGCATTTT,CASSLFVGGTVGNQPQHF
NA,TRBJ2-4,few,TRBV5-5,TGTGCCAGCAGCTTTTCTGGATCCCAGAGCGACATTCAGTACTTC,CASSFSGSQSDIQYF
NA,TRBJ2-7,many,TRBV12-3/TRBV12-4,TGTGCCAGCAGTACTACTTCATCCGAGCAGTACTTC,CASSTTSSEQYF
NA,TRBJ2-7,NA,TRBV2,TGTGCCAGCAGTTCGCAGGGGTCGACCGAGCAGTACTTC,CASSSQGSTEQYF
TRBD1,TRBJ2-2,NA,TRBV20-1,TGCAGTGCTACGGACAGGGGGAACACCGGGGAGCTGTTTTTT,CSATDRGNTGELFF
TRBD1,TRBJ1-2,few,TRBV5-6,TGTGCCAGCAGCTGGGTACAGGGGAATGGCTACACCTTC,CASSWVQGNGYTF
NA,TRBJ1-6,few,TRBV20-1,TGCAGTGCTAGCTCAGGGGCTGATTCACCCCTCCACTTT,CSASSGADSPLHF
NA,TRBJ1-1,NA,TRBV20-1,TGCAGTGCTAGAGATCGGTGGAGGGGCGCGTGGCCTGAAGCTTTCTTT,CSARDRWRGAWPEAFF
NA,TRBJ2-1,NA,TRBV9,TGTGCCAGCAGCGTAGGGACGGTCCACAATGAGCAGTTCTTC,CASSVGTVHNEQFF
NA,TRBJ1-1,NA,TRBV7-8,TGTGCCAGCAGCTTAGAACCGTTTGGCACTGAAGCTTTCTTT,CASSLEPFGTEAFF
NA,TRBJ2-3,NA,TRBV5-1,TGCGCCAGCAGCTTGCGCGGGGCCCGAGTGGAGCAGTATTTT,CASSLRGARVEQYF
TRBD2,TRBJ2-1,few,TRBV20-1,TGCAGTGCTGGAGAAGCGGGACTCAACAATGAGCAGTTCTTC,CSAGEAGLNNEQFF
NA,TRBJ2-7,many,TRBV7-9,TGTGCCAGCAGTTCCCAGGGTTACGAGCAGTACTTC,CASSSQGYEQYF
NA,TRBJ2-5,NA,TRBV10-3,TGTGCCATCAGTGATGGGGGGCCGGCAAGTATGGACCAGTACTTC,CAISDGGPASMDQYF
NA,TRBJ2-3,few,TRBV29-1,TGCAGCGTCGAGGGGGGAGGCGGGGGCGATCTTGAGAGGACGCAGTATTTT,CSVEGGGGGDLERTQYF
NA,TRBJ1-4,many,TRBV4-3,TGCGCCAGCAGCCAAGATAGGGGAAAACTGTTTTTT,CASSQDRGKLFF
NA,TRBJ2-5,many,TRBV29-1,TGCAGCGCATCCTTACAAGAGACCCAGTACTTC,CSASLQETQYF
NA,TRBJ1-1,NA,TRBV3-1,TGTGCCAGCAGCCAATTCCCGAACACTGAAGCTTTCTTT,CASSQFPNTEAFF
TRBD1,TRBJ1-1,NA,TRBV5-1,TGCGCCAGCAGCCCCGGACAGGGGGCGCATGCTTTCTTT,CASSPGQGAHAFF
TRBD2,TRBJ2-1,NA,TRBV5-6,TGTGCCAGCAGCGCCGTAGCGGGGGGCTCCTCCTACAATGAGCAGTTCTTC,CASSAVAGGSSYNEQFF
NA,TRBJ2-7,NA,TRBV11-2,TGTGCCAGCAGCTTAGCGGGACTGAGCACCTACGAGCAGTACTTC,CASSLAGLSTYEQYF
NA,TRBJ2-5,NA,TRBV7-2,TGTGCCAGCAGCTTAGCGAGAGGACACCCTTACTTC,CASSLARGHPYF
NA,TRBJ2-3,few,TRBV6-2/TRBV6-3,TGTGCCAGCAGTTATGGAAGATCAGATACGCAGTATTTT,CASSYGRSDTQYF
TRBD2,TRBJ2-5,NA,TRBV24-1,TGTGCCACCAGTGAACGGGGACTAGCGGGAGTTAGGGAGACCCAGTACTTC,CATSERGLAGVRETQYF
TRBD1,TRBJ1-4,NA,TRBV4-3,TGCGCCAGCAGCCAAGATCGGGGGACAGGGGGTGAAAAACTGTTTTTT,CASSQDRGTGGEKLFF
NA,TRBJ1-3,NA,TRBV10-3,TGTGCCATCATCGAGGAGAAGGCGGTTTCTGGAAACACCATATATTTT,CAIIEEKAVSGNTIYF
TRBD1,TRBJ1-5,few,TRBV7-2,TGTGCCAGCAGCTCAAGGGGGCGCAGCAATCAGCCCCAGCATTTT,CASSSRGRSNQPQHF
NA,TRBJ2-1,once,TRBV29-1,TGCAGCGCCCGGTATGTCTACAATGAGCAGTTCTTC,CSARYVYNEQFF
TRBD1,TRBJ2-5,NA,TRBV6-1,TGTGCCAGCACTCCGGGACAGTGGGAGACCCAGTACTTC,CASTPGQWETQYF
TRBD2,TRBJ2-7,NA,TRBV25-1,TGTGCCAGCAGTCAAGGACTAGCGGGAGGGAGCTCCTACGAGCAGTACTTC,CASSQGLAGGSSYEQYF
NA,TRBJ1-1,few,TRBV28,TGTGCCATCAAGAGGGGCATGAACACTGAAGCTTTCTTT,CAIKRGMNTEAFF
TRBD2,TRBJ2-1,NA,TRBV7-9,TGTGCCAGCAGCCCGTCGCCCGGCGGGAGGGACAACAATGAGCAGTTCTTC,CASSPSPGGRDNNEQFF
TRBD1,TRBJ1-2,NA,TRBV4-3,TGCGCCAGCAGCCAAGATTCAGGAACAGGGGCCCACACCTTC,CASSQDSGTGAHTF
TRBD2,TRBJ2-7,NA,TRBV28,TGTGCCAGCAGTTTAAGTTGGGCGGGGGACTACGAGCAGTACTTC,CASSLSWAGDYEQYF
TRBD1,TRBJ1-4,NA,TRBV10-3,TGTGCCATCAGGGGTGGACAGGCAATTAATGAAAAACTGTTTTTT,CAIRGGQAINEKLFF
NA,TRBJ2-2,few,TRBV12-3/TRBV12-4,TGTGCCAGCAGTTTTGGGCATTCCGCGAACACCGGGGAGCTGTTTTTT,CASSFGHSANTGELFF
TRBD1,TRBJ2-7,few,TRBV12-3/TRBV12-4,TGTGCCAGCAGTTTAGCCGGGACAGGGCGAGAGCAGTACTTC,CASSLAGTGREQYF
NA,TRBJ2-2,NA,TRBV30,TGTGCCTGGGTAACGGGGACTCACACCGGGGAGCTGTTTTTT,CAWVTGTHTGELFF
NA,TRBJ1-5,NA,TRBV2,TGTGCCAGCAGTGGAGGCGGGAATGAAGGCTTCAATCAGCCCCAGCATTTT,CASSGGGNEGFNQPQHF
NA,TRBJ2-1,few,TRBV5-1,TGCGCCAGCAGCTTGGAGGGGACCAGCTCCTACAATGAGCAGTTCTTC,CASSLEGTSSYNEQFF
TRBD2,TRBJ2-2,few,TRBV6-1,TGTGCCAGCAGGGGGGGAGCGGGAGGGCCTACCGGGGAGCTGTTTTTT,CASRGGAGGPTGELFF
TRBD1,TRBJ1-2,few,TRBV10-3,TGTGCCATCAGTGACAGCTGGGGACAGGCTAACTATGGCTACACCTTC,CAISDSWGQANYGYTF
NA,TRBJ2-7,many,TRBV6-2/TRBV6-3,TGTGCCAGCAGTCAGGGATGGGGCTTCTCCTACGAGCAGTACTTC,CASSQGWGFSYEQYF